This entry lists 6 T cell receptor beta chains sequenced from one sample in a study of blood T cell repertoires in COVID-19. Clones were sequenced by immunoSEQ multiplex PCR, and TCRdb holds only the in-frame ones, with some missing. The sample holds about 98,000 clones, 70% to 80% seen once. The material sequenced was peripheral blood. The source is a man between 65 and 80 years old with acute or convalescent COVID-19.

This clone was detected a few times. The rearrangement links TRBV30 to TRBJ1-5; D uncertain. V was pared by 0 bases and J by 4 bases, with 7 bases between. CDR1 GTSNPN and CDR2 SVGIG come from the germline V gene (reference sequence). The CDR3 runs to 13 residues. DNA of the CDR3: TGTGCCTGGAGTGTAAACAGAAATCAGCCCCAGCATTTT. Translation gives CAWSVNRNQPQHF.

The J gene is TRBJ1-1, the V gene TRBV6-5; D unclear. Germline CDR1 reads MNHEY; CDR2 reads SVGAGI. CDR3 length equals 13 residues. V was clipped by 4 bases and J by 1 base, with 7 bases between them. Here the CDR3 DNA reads TGTGCCAGCAGTTTAACAGAGAACACTGAAGCTTTCTTT. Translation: CASSLTENTEAFF.

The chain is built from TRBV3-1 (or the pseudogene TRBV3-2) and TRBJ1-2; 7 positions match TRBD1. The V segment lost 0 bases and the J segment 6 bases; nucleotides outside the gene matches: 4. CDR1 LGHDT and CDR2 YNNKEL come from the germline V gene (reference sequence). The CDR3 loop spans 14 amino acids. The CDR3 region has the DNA TGTGCCAGCAGCCAAGAACAAGGGGGCCATGGCTACACCTTC. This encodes CASSQEQGGHGYTF.

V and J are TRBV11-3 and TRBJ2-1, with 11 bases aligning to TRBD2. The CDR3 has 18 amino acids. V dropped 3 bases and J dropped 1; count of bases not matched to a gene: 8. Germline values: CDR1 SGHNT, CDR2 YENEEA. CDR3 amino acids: CASSFGSGRVGSYNEQFF. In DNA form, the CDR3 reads TGTGCCAGCAGCTTTGGTAGCGGGAGGGTAGGGTCCTACAATGAGCAGTTCTTC.

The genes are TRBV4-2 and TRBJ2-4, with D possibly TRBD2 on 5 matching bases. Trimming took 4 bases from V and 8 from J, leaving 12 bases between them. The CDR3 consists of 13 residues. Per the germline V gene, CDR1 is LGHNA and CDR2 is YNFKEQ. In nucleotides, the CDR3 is TGTGCCAGCAGCCTCCAACTAGAGGACATTCAGTACTTC. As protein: CASSLQLEDIQYF.

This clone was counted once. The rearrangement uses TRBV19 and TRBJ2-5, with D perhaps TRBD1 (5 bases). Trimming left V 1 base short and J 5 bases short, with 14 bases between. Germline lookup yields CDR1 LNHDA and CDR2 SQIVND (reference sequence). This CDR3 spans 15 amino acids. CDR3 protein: CASSIGGQGWETQYF. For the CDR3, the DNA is TGTGCCAGTAGTATAGGTGGCCAGGGTTGGGAGACCCAGTACTTC.